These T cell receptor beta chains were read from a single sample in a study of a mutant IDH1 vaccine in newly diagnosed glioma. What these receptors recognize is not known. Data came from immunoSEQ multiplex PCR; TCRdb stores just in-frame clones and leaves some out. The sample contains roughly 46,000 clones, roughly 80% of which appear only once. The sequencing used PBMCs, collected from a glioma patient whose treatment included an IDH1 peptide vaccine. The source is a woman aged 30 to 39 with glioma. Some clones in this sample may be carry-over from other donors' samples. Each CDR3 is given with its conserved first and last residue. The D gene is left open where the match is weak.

CDR3 DNA: TGTGCCAGCAGCCTCCTGGGAGGGGCCAACTATGGCTACACCTTC; CDR3 protein: CASSLLGGANYGYTF; D gene: .; V gene: TRBV9; J gene: TRBJ1-2
CDR3 DNA: TGCGCCAGCACCGGGCGGGCCTACAATGAGCAGTTCTTC; CDR3 protein: CASTGRAYNEQFF; D gene: .; V gene: TRBV10-2; J gene: TRBJ2-1
CDR3 DNA: TGCAGCGTTGAAGAACACGGATCCTACGAGCAGTACTTC; CDR3 protein: CSVEEHGSYEQYF; D gene: .; V gene: TRBV29-1; J gene: TRBJ2-7
CDR3 DNA: TGCGCCAGCAGCCGCCTAGGGGCAGCGAACACCGGGGAGCTGTTTTTT; CDR3 protein: CASSRLGAANTGELFF; D gene: .; V gene: TRBV4-1; J gene: TRBJ2-2
CDR3 DNA: TGTGCCAGCAGCGTGGACTATGGGGATACGCAGTATTTT; CDR3 protein: CASSVDYGDTQYF; D gene: .; V gene: TRBV9; J gene: TRBJ2-3
CDR3 DNA: TGCAGCGTTGATTATGGCTACACCTTC; CDR3 protein: CSVDYGYTF; D gene: .; V gene: TRBV29-1; J gene: TRBJ1-2
CDR3 DNA: TGTGCCAGCAGTTTATCAGGGGGTTCCCTCTCTGGGGCCAACGTCCTGACTTTC; CDR3 protein: CASSLSGGSLSGANVLTF; D gene: .; V gene: TRBV27; J gene: TRBJ2-6
CDR3 DNA: TGTGCCAGCAGCTTCGGCGGCAAAAACATTCAGTACTTC; CDR3 protein: CASSFGGKNIQYF; D gene: .; V gene: TRBV11-3; J gene: TRBJ2-4
CDR3 DNA: TGTGCCAGCAGTCCCTCTATCGCCTACGAGCAGTACTTC; CDR3 protein: CASSPSIAYEQYF; D gene: .; V gene: TRBV6-6; J gene: TRBJ2-7
CDR3 DNA: TGCGCCAGCAGCTCGGACCGGTACGAGCAGTACTTC; CDR3 protein: CASSSDRYEQYF; D gene: .; V gene: TRBV5-1; J gene: TRBJ2-7
CDR3 DNA: TGTGCCAGCAGCGCCCTGGACAGGAACACTGAAGCTTTCTTT; CDR3 protein: CASSALDRNTEAFF; D gene: .; V gene: TRBV5-5; J gene: TRBJ1-1
CDR3 DNA: TGTGCCAGCAGCGTGAGCGTGGGCTCCTACAATGAGCAGTTCTTC; CDR3 protein: CASSVSVGSYNEQFF; D gene: .; V gene: TRBV6-1; J gene: TRBJ2-1
CDR3 DNA: TGTGCCAGCGGGGTAGGCACAGATACGCAGTATTTT; CDR3 protein: CASGVGTDTQYF; D gene: .; V gene: TRBV5-6; J gene: TRBJ2-3